The present T cell receptor (beta chain) was sequenced within a study of blood T cell repertoires in COVID-19. As for the study in general: Researchers got acute and convalescent COVID-19 samples from the United States, Italy and Spain. In each case, the material was cDNA or gDNA derived from T cells, B-cell-depleted T cells, or PBMCs.

Under the authors' procedure: Reference gene primer amplification yielded estimated nucleated cell counts. Method: immunoSEQ multiplex PCR; TCRdb's copy keeps in-frame clones and lacks some. D and trimming were read from the DNA, whereas the V and J calls and clone size are those reported in that table. The data contain 200,000 to 250,000 clones, around 85% of them singletons. Germline CDR1 reads LNHDA; CDR2 reads SQIVND (reference sequence). The CDR3 covers 13 residues. J was trimmed by 6 bases and V by 6 bases; bases with no gene match: 4. The source material was peripheral blood. V usage is TRBV19 and J usage is TRBJ1-5; 8 bases are shared with TRBD1. The source of this sequence is a man in his 60s with acute or convalescent COVID-19. DNA of the CDR3: TGTGCCAGTAGAACAGGGGGAAGTCAGCCCCAGCATTTT. It encodes CASRTGGSQPQHF. The full variable domain, in which reference TRBV19 and TRBJ1-5 provide the parts outside the CDR3, is DGGITQSPKYLFRKEGQNVTLSCEQNLNHDAMYWYRQDPGQGLRLIYYSQIVNDFQKGDIAEGYSVSREKKESFPLTVTSAQKNPTAFYLCASRTGGSQPQHFGDGTRLSIL.